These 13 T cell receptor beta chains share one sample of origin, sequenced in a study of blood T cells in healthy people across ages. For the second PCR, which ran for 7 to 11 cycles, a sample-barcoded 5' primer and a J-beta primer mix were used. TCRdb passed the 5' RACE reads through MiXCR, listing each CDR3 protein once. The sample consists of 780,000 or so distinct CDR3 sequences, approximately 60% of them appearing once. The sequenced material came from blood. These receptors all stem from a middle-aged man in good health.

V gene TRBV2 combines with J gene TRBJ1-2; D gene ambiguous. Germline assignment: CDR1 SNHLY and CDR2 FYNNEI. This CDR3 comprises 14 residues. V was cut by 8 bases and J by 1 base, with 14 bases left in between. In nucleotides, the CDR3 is TGTGCCAGCGTCGGTCAGCGCATTAACTATGGCTACACCTTC. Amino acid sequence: CASVGQRINYGYTF. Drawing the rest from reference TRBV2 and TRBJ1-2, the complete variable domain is EPEVTQTPSHQVTQMGQEVILRCVPISNHLYFYWYRQILGQKVEFLVSFYNNEISEKSEIFDDQFSVERPDGSNFTLKIRSTKLEDSAMYFCASVGQRINYGYTFGSGTRLTVV.

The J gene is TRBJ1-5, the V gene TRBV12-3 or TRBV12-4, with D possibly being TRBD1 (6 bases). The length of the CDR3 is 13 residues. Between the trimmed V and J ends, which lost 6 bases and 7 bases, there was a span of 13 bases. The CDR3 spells CASSPGQFQPQHF. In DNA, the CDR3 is TGTGCCAGCAGCCCCGGACAGTTCCAGCCCCAGCATTTT.

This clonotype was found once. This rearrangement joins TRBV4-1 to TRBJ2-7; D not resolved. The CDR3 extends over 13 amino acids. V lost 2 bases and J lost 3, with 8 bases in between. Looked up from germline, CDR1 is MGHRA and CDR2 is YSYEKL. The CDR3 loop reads CASSQTVYYEQYF. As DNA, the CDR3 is TGCGCCAGCAGCCAAACGGTCTACTACGAGCAGTACTTC.

The CDR3 is CASSYSEVAGALDEQYF. CDR3 bases: TGTGCCAGCAGTTACTCGGAGGTAGCGGGGGCGCTCGACGAGCAGTACTTC. The chain carries TRBV6-5 and TRBJ2-5; 9 bases map to TRBD2. The J call may not be correct, given that the DNA end is closer to TRBJ2-7. CDR1 MNHEY and CDR2 SVGAGI come from the germline V gene. This CDR3 has 17 residues.

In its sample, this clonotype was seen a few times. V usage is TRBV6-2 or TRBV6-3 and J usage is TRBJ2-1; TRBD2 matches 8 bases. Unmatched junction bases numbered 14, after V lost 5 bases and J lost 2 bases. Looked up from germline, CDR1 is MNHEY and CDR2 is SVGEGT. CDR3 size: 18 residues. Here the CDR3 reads CASSPNYGPGLAYNEQFF. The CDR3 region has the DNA TGTGCCAGCAGTCCTAATTATGGTCCGGGACTAGCCTACAATGAGCAGTTCTTC.

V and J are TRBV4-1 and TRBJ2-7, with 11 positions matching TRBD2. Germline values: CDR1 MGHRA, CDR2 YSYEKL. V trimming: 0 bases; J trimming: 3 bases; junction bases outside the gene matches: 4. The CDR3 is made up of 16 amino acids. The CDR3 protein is CASSQDRTSGFYEQYF. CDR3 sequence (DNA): TGCGCCAGCAGCCAAGACCGGACTAGCGGGTTCTACGAGCAGTACTTC.

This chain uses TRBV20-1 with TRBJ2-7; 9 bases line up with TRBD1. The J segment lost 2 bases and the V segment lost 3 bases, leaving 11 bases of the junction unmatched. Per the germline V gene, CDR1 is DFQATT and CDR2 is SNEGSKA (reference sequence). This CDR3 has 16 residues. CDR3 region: CSARRGGTGSTYEQYF. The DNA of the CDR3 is TGCAGTGCTAGGAGAGGTGGGACAGGGAGTACCTACGAGCAGTACTTC.

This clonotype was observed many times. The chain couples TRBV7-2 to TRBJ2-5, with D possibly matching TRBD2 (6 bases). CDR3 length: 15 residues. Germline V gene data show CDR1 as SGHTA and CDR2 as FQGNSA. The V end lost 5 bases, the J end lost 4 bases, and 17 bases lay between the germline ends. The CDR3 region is CASSGGAGLAETQYF. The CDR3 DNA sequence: TGTGCCAGCAGCGGAGGCGCGGGATTGGCAGAGACCCAGTACTTC. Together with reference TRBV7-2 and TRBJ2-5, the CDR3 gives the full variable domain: GAGVSQSPSNKVTEKGKDVELRCDPISGHTALYWYRQSLGQGLEFLIYFQGNSAPDKSGLPSDRFSAERTGGSVSTLTIQRTQQEDSAVYLCASSGGAGLAETQYFGPGTRLLVL.

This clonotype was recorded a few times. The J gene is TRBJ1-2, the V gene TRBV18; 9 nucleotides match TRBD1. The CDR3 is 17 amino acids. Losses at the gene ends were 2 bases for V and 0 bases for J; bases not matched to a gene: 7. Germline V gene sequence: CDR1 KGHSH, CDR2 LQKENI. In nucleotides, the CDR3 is TGTGCCAGCTCACCAGAACAGGGGGCAGGAGCTAACTATGGCTACACCTTC. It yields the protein CASSPEQGAGANYGYTF. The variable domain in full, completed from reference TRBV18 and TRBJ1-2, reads NAGVMQNPRHLVRRRGQEARLRCSPMKGHSHVYWYRQLPEEGLKFMVYLQKENIIDESGMPKERFSAEFPKEGPSILRIQQVVRGDSAAYFCASSPEQGAGANYGYTFGSGTRLTVV.

The CDR3 DNA sequence: TGTGCCAGCAGTCTCGTCTACGGACCAAGAAATGAGCAGTTCTTC. Amino acids: CASSLVYGPRNEQFF. The chain carries TRBV12-3 or TRBV12-4 and TRBJ2-1; D not certain. The germline V and J ends were trimmed by 5 bases and 7 bases, with 18 bases remaining between them. This CDR3 spans 15 amino acids.

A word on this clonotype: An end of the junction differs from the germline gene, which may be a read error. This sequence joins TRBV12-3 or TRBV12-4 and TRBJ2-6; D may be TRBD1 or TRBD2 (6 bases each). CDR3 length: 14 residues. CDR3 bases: TGTGCCAGCACTCGGGGGCCTGGGGCCGACGTCCTGACTTTC. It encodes CASTRGPGADVLTF.

The CDR3 loop is CASSLVLDSDIPNYGYTF. The CDR3 nucleotides read TGCGCCAGCAGCTTGGTCCTGGACAGTGATATTCCCAACTATGGCTACACCTTC. V and J are TRBV5-1 and TRBJ1-2; D is possibly TRBD1 (6 bases). CDR3 length: 18 amino acids. In germline, CDR1 is SGHRS, CDR2 YFSETQ. The V end lost 0 bases, the J end lost 2 bases, and 20 bases lay between the germline ends.

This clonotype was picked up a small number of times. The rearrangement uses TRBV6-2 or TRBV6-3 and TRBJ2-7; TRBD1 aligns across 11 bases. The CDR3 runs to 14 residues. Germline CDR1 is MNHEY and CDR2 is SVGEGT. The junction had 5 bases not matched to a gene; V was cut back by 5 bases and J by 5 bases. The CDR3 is CASSRRTGGHEQYF. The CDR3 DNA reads TGTGCCAGCAGTCGCCGGACAGGGGGCCACGAGCAGTACTTC.